This T cell receptor beta chain originates from a study of T-cell memory formation after mild COVID-19. Overall study context: TCR clusters showed largely donor specificity.

This CDR3 has 16 amino acids. The germline V gene has CDR1 SEHNR and CDR2 FQNEAQ (reference sequence). The V end lost 2 bases, the J end lost 7 bases, and 17 bases lay between the germline ends. TCR alpha and TCR beta cDNA libraries carrying sample barcodes and UMIs came from 5'RACE with constant-segment primers. TCRdb reprocessed the 5' RACE reads with MiXCR, giving one entry per CDR3 protein. Seen here are under 150,000 distinct CDR3 sequences, approximately 16% observed once, and the top ten hold approximately 15%. Study-wide results and limits: CD4/CD8 balance held among clones contracting day 15 to 85, and later expanders leaned CD4+. That cross-reactive memory joined was suggested by some responding clones appearing in pre-infection memory.

This clonotype was seen just once. No antigen is known for it. This clonotype originated in an adult woman who had mild COVID-19 (a few samples of this study predate the infection). Cell type and time point are not known. This chain links TRBV7-9 with TRBJ1-4; possibly TRBD1 for D (6 bases). The specimen sequenced was PBMCs or a T cell subset sorted from them (not recorded which). The CDR3 DNA reads TGTGCCAGCAGCTTACTAACGGGGGCAGGCTCTGAAAAACTGTTTTTT. Translating it yields CASSLLTGAGSEKLFF.